These 17 T cell receptor beta chains were all obtained from the same sample, sequenced in a study of OX40 agonist ivuxolimab in advanced cancers. Assay used: immunoSEQ multiplex PCR; TCRdb lists only in-frame clones, some missing. The profile shows just over 90,000 clones, 94% of them singletons. Sequencing used CD4+ or CD8+ T cells sorted from blood, obtained in a trial of the OX40 agonist ivuxolimab. The receptor set was obtained from an adult with an advanced solid tumor such as melanoma, head and neck, liver or kidney cancer.

V and J are TRBV5-1 and TRBJ2-1; the match to TRBD2 covers 7 bases. J lost 15 bases, V lost 0 bases, and 12 bases had no gene match. The length of the CDR3 is 14 residues. CDR1 and CDR2 from the germline V gene are SGHRS and YFSETQ. The DNA of the CDR3 is TGCGCCAGCAGCTTGGGGGCCGCTAGCGGTCCTCGGTTCTTC. Its protein product is CASSLGAASGPRFF. Variable domain in full (rest from reference TRBV5-1 and TRBJ2-1): KAGVTQTPRYLIKTRGQQVTLSCSPISGHRSVSWYQQTPGQGLQFLFEYFSETQRNKGNFPGRFSGRQFSNSRSEMNVSTLELGDSALYLCASSLGAASGPRFFGPGTRLTVL.

The J gene is TRBJ1-5, the V gene TRBV19; D not resolved. V was trimmed by 3 bases and J by 6 bases, leaving 15 bases between them. CDR3 length: 15 residues. Germline CDR1 is LNHDA and CDR2 is SQIVND (reference sequence). The CDR3, as DNA: TGTGCCAGTAGTATTTCGAGTAGAGGGTTTCAGCCCCAGCATTTT. Translated: CASSISSRGFQPQHF.

The J gene is TRBJ1-5, the V gene TRBV5-8, with TRBD1 matching over 7 bases. This CDR3 has 16 amino acids. The trim removed 0 bases at V and 3 bases at J, leaving 6 bases unmatched. Germline V lookup: CDR1 SGHTS, CDR2 YDEGEE. This chain's CDR3 is CASSLGLTGINQPQHF. Written as DNA, the CDR3 is TGTGCCAGCAGCTTGGGCCTGACAGGGATCAATCAGCCCCAGCATTTT.

The chain has TRBV5-6 and TRBJ1-4, with D maybe TRBD1 (5 bases). V gave up 4 bases and J gave up 8 bases, with 9 bases separating them. The germline V gene has CDR1 SGHDT and CDR2 YYEEEE. This CDR3 spans 12 amino acids. CDR3 nucleotide sequence: TGTGCCAGCAGCCTGCGACAGGAAAAACTGTTTTTT. Protein: CASSLRQEKLFF.

The rearrangement uses TRBV12-5 and TRBJ2-5, with D possibly TRBD1 on 5 matching bases. V dropped 6 bases and J dropped 4 bases, with 18 bases sitting between them. This CDR3 comprises 15 residues. Germline V lookup: CDR1 LGHNT, CDR2 FRNRAP. This chain's CDR3 is CASGPSGIRRETQYF. As DNA, the CDR3 is TGTGCTAGTGGGCCCTCAGGGATTCGTAGAGAGACCCAGTACTTC.

This clone was seen a single time. As DNA, the CDR3 is TGTGCCATTACGGGGGGTTACGGACCCCTCCACTTT. It encodes CAITGGYGPLHF. V and J are TRBV19 and TRBJ1-6, with D possibly being TRBD1 (5 bases). V was trimmed by 10 bases and J by 12 bases, leaving 16 bases between them. The CDR3 runs to 12 residues. CDR1 and CDR2 (germline): LNHDA, SQIVND (reference sequence). Full variable domain (outside the CDR3, taken from reference TRBV19 and TRBJ1-6): DGGITQSPKYLFRKEGQNVTLSCEQNLNHDAMYWYRQDPGQGLRLIYYSQIVNDFQKGDIAEGYSVSREKKESFPLTVTSAQKNPTAFYLCAITGGYGPLHFGNGTRLTVT.

The count of this clone is one. V is TRBV10-2 and J is TRBJ1-2; D perhaps matches TRBD1 (6 bases). The CDR3 is made up of 17 amino acids. Trimming cost V 6 bases and J 0 bases, with 20 bases left between them. Germline CDR1 is WSHSY and CDR2 is SAAADI. The CDR3 coding sequence is TGCGCCAGCAGCCCGGCGGGGGGCGCAGGTTCTAACTATGGCTACACCTTC. Its translation is CASSPAGGAGSNYGYTF.

This chain links TRBV19 with TRBJ2-7; TRBD2 is a possible D gene (6 bases). V was shortened by 3 bases and J by 3 bases, with 9 bases between the two germline ends. The CDR3 has 13 amino acids. The germline CDR1 and CDR2 sequences are LNHDA and SQIVND (reference sequence). CDR3 sequence: CASSMGTGYEQYF. The CDR3 nucleotides are TGTGCCAGTAGTATGGGGACTGGCTACGAGCAGTACTTC.

The V call is TRBV27, the J call TRBJ1-1, with D hard to call. This CDR3 comprises 15 residues. V shed 2 bases and J shed 8 bases, with 18 bases lying between them. The V gene's germline CDR1 is MNHEY and CDR2 SMNVEV (reference sequence). CDR3: CASSLTVGQLPEAFF. In nucleotides, the CDR3 is TGTGCCAGCAGTTTAACGGTTGGCCAGCTCCCGGAAGCTTTCTTT.

The chain links TRBV29-1 to TRBJ2-6; the match to TRBD1 covers 9 bases. Germline V gives CDR1 SQVTM, CDR2 ANQGSEA. J lost 0 bases, V lost 7 bases, and 7 bases had no gene match. The CDR3 totals 16 residues. This CDR3 reads CSARTGDFSGANVLTF. CDR3 DNA sequence: TGCAGCGCCAGGACAGGGGACTTCTCTGGGGCCAACGTCCTGACTTTC.

V usage is TRBV10-1 and J usage is TRBJ1-3; D gene uncertain. Trimming stripped 6 bases from V and 0 bases from J, with 6 bases between. This CDR3 has 13 residues. Germline V lookup: CDR1 WNHNN, CDR2 SYGVQD (reference sequence). CDR3 bases: TGCGCCAGCAGGGCCGACTCTGGAAACACCATATATTTT. Protein sequence: CASRADSGNTIYF.

The chain employs TRBV29-1 and TRBJ2-1; D ambiguous. CDR1 is SQVTM, CDR2 ANQGSEA, per germline. This CDR3 contains 13 residues. Trimming left V 1 base short and J 7 bases short, with 11 bases between. Written as DNA, the CDR3 is TGCAGCGTTGAAGCGAAGGCAGATAATGAGCAGTTCTTC. Translation: CSVEAKADNEQFF.

The chain is built from TRBV29-1 and TRBJ2-7; D is undetermined. The V gene lost 3 bases and the J gene lost 6 bases, with 12 bases spanning the gap. Germline assignment: CDR1 SQVTM and CDR2 ANQGSEA. The CDR3 runs to 12 residues. The CDR3: CSVDGLGGEQYF. CDR3 DNA sequence: TGCAGCGTTGACGGTTTGGGTGGCGAGCAGTACTTC.

This chain joins TRBV5-8 and TRBJ2-3; 14 nucleotides line up with TRBD2. The germline V gene has CDR1 SGHTS and CDR2 YDEGEE. This CDR3 is built from 18 residues. The V segment lost 3 bases and the J segment 3 bases; nucleotides outside the gene matches: 9. CDR3 bases: TGTGCCAGCAGCTACACCGGGACTAGCGGGAGAGGTACAGATACGCAGTATTTT. It encodes CASSYTGTSGRGTDTQYF. Full variable domain (rest looked up from reference TRBV5-8 and TRBJ2-3): EAGVTQSPTHLIKTRGQQATLRCSPISGHTSVYWYQQALGLGLQFLLWYDEGEERNRGNFPPRFSGRQFPNYSSELNVNALELEDSALYLCASSYTGTSGRGTDTQYFGPGTRLTVL.

The V and J genes are TRBV7-9 and TRBJ2-5, with 8 bases identical to TRBD2. Looked up from germline, CDR1 is SEHNR and CDR2 is FQNEAQ (reference sequence). The CDR3 runs to 15 residues. V gave up 2 bases and J gave up 3 bases; unmatched junction bases: 5. CDR3 region: CASSLWTSQEETQYF. In nucleotides, the CDR3 is TGTGCCAGCAGCTTATGGACTAGCCAGGAAGAGACCCAGTACTTC.

V usage is TRBV5-1 and J usage is TRBJ1-1, with 8 bases fitting TRBD1. J was trimmed by 0 bases and V by 4 bases; bases with no gene match: 5. CDR3 length: 15 residues. Germline CDR1 SGHRS, CDR2 YFSETQ. CDR3: CASSTAGGLNTEAFF. In DNA form, the CDR3 reads TGCGCCAGCAGCACGGCAGGGGGCTTGAACACTGAAGCTTTCTTT.

V is TRBV2 and J is TRBJ2-7; the D gene could be TRBD1 or TRBD2 (5 bases each). V lost 2 bases, J lost 5 bases, and 13 bases lay in between. This CDR3 region has 14 residues. Germline CDR1 SNHLY, CDR2 FYNNEI. CDR3 protein: CASSERVGTNEQYF. The CDR3 DNA follows: TGTGCCAGCAGTGAAAGAGTGGGGACCAACGAGCAGTACTTC.